Following are 24 T cell receptor beta chains from one sample sequenced in a study of CD8 T cells in ankylosing spondylitis. Study-wide findings and caveats: What appeared characteristic of ankylosing spondylitis blood was a TCR beta motif of fewer than ten highly homologous variants.

TCRdb reprocessed the 5' RACE reads via MiXCR and lists one record per CDR3 protein. Of about 800,000 distinct CDR3 sequences in the sample, 12% were seen once. These receptors have no known antigen. The material sequenced was blood, either unsorted or a sorted T cell fraction (not recorded which). The origin of the receptors is a male donor with ankylosing spondylitis.

This clonotype appeared a few times. The chain combines TRBV20-1 with TRBJ2-5, with D perhaps TRBD1 or TRBD2 (5 bases each). Germline V gene sequence: CDR1 DFQATT, CDR2 SNEGSKA (reference sequence). This CDR3 is built from 16 residues. V dropped 3 bases and J dropped 4 bases, with 21 bases sitting between them. The CDR3 reads CSASLNRGFKPETQYF. The CDR3 DNA is TGCAGTGCTAGCCTAAACCGGGGCTTTAAGCCAGAGACCCAGTACTTC.

This clonotype was counted only a few times. The V call is TRBV28, the J call TRBJ2-7; D ambiguous. From germline, CDR1 is MDHEN and CDR2 SYDVKM. V was clipped by 1 base and J by 0 bases, with 7 bases between them. CDR3 length equals 14 residues. The CDR3 reads CASSLFLSSYEQYF. Written as DNA, the CDR3 is TGTGCCAGCAGTTTATTTCTATCCTCCTACGAGCAGTACTTC.

This clonotype was observed a few times. The chain is built from TRBV29-1 and TRBJ1-1, with TRBD1 matching over 10 bases. CDR1 SQVTM and CDR2 ANQGSEA come from the germline V gene. V dropped 8 bases and J dropped 0; count of bases not matched to a gene: 6. The CDR3 contains 14 residues. Here the CDR3 reads CSLDGTGVNTEAFF. In DNA, the CDR3 is TGCAGCCTGGACGGGACAGGGGTGAACACTGAAGCTTTCTTT.

The table lists this clonotype with a few counts. The chain uses TRBV7-8 and TRBJ2-1; TRBD2 agrees at 10 bases. The CDR3 is 16 residues long. The V segment lost 3 bases and the J segment 5 bases; nucleotides outside the gene matches: 7. Germline V gives CDR1 SGHVS, CDR2 FQNEAQ. As DNA, the CDR3 is TGTGCCAGCAGCTTCCCAGGACTAGCGGTCAACAATGAGCAGTTCTTC. The encoded protein is CASSFPGLAVNNEQFF.

This clonotype was counted between two and nine times. The rearrangement uses TRBV6-1 and TRBJ2-5, with 14 nucleotides matching TRBD2. Germline CDR1 and CDR2: MNHNS and SASEGT. This CDR3 spans 16 amino acids. The ends lost 4 bases at V and 0 bases at J; junction bases unmatched: 1. This CDR3 reads CASSGLAGGYQETQYF. The CDR3 nucleotides read TGTGCCAGCAGTGGACTAGCGGGGGGGTACCAAGAGACCCAGTACTTC.

The chain combines TRBV7-6 with TRBJ2-7; 10 bases align to TRBD2. There are 16 residues in the CDR3. The ends lost 3 bases at V and 6 bases at J; junction bases unmatched: 11. Germline loops: CDR1 SGHVS, CDR2 FNYEAQ. The CDR3 nucleotides read TGTGCCAGCAGCTTTACATCCGGGACTAGCGAAGGCGAGCAGTACTTC. Translation: CASSFTSGTSEGEQYF.

On this clonotype itself: One junction end disagrees with the germline gene, perhaps due to a read error. The chain links TRBV27 to TRBJ2-5; 12 nucleotides agree with TRBD2. This CDR3 contains 18 residues. CDR1 MNHEY and CDR2 SMNVEV come from the germline V gene (reference sequence). The CDR3, as DNA: TGTGCCAACAGTTTAAGGGGCGGACTAGCGGGACCCCAAGAGACCCAGTACTTC. Translation gives CANSLRGGLAGPQETQYF.

This clonotype was detected ten times or more. The chain recombines TRBV10-3 with TRBJ1-1; 8 nucleotides line up with TRBD1. Trimming took 10 bases from V and 4 from J; bases not matched to a gene: 5. Germline-derived CDR1 and CDR2 are ENHRY and SYGVKD. The CDR3 is 12 residues long. In DNA form, the CDR3 reads TGTGCCAGCACAGGGGGGGTCACTGAAGCTTTCTTT. The encoded protein is CASTGGVTEAFF.

This clonotype was recorded a few times. J is TRBJ2-7 and V is TRBV20-1; weak D call: TRBD1 (6 bases). Germline CDR1 DFQATT, CDR2 SNEGSKA (reference sequence). Trimming shortened V by 6 bases and J by 2 bases, and 20 bases separated the two germline ends. This CDR3 has 15 residues. The CDR3 bases are TGCAGTGCCACTAACCCTCGGGACACACCCTACGAGCAGTACTTC. Translation: CSATNPRDTPYEQYF.

This clonotype was seen only a few times. The chain carries TRBV5-4 and TRBJ1-1; unclear D gene. The CDR3 is made up of 14 amino acids. Germline assignment: CDR1 SGHNT and CDR2 YYREEE (reference sequence). V lost 5 bases to trimming and J lost 4 bases, with 15 bases between them. CDR3: CASRIKGTGTEAFF. The CDR3 DNA reads as TGTGCCAGCAGAATTAAGGGTACCGGCACTGAAGCTTTCTTT. The full variable domain, with the rest looked up from reference TRBV5-4 and TRBJ1-1, is ETGVTQSPTHLIKTRGQQVTLRCSSQSGHNTVSWYQQALGQGPQFIFQYYREEENGRGNFPPRFSGLQFPNYSSELNVNALELDDSALYLCASRIKGTGTEAFFGQGTRLTVV.

This clonotype was picked up a small number of times. CDR3: CSAQTDYSNQPQHF. The CDR3 DNA is TGCAGTGCTCAGACAGATTATAGCAATCAGCCCCAGCATTTT. The chain has TRBV20-1 and TRBJ1-5, with a possible D match to TRBD1 (5 bases). V gave up 5 bases and J gave up 0 bases, with 11 bases separating them. This CDR3 is built from 14 residues. Germline loops: CDR1 DFQATT, CDR2 SNEGSKA (reference sequence).

V is TRBV4-3 and J is TRBJ2-2; D may be TRBD1 (6 bases). Germline V gene lookup returns CDR1 LGHNA and CDR2 YSLEER. This CDR3 is 15 amino acids long. Trimming took off 3 bases at V and 4 bases at J, with 12 bases between the two ends. The CDR3 is CASSQGRGSTGELFF. The CDR3 region has the DNA TGCGCCAGCAGCCAGGGCAGGGGAAGCACCGGGGAGCTGTTTTTT.

V gene TRBV7-8 combines with J gene TRBJ2-3, with 10 bases fitting TRBD2. Trimming cost V 2 bases and J 5 bases; bases outside gene matches: 10. Per the germline V gene, CDR1 is SGHVS and CDR2 is FQNEAQ. This CDR3 spans 17 amino acids. CDR3 protein: CASSLRPAGGPKDTQYF. The CDR3, as DNA: TGTGCCAGCAGCTTAAGGCCAGCGGGAGGGCCGAAAGATACGCAGTATTTT.

The J gene is TRBJ2-1, the V gene TRBV18; TRBD1 agrees at 8 bases. The CDR3 length is 15 residues. Per the germline V gene, CDR1 is KGHSH and CDR2 is LQKENI. Trimming took 1 base from V and 5 from J; bases not matched to a gene: 4. The CDR3 region has the DNA TGTGCCAGCTCACCACAGGGGACAGGACACAATGAGCAGTTCTTC. This translates into CASSPQGTGHNEQFF.

This clonotype was seen at least ten times. This chain links TRBV6-1 with TRBJ2-1; 10 nucleotides agree with TRBD1. CDR1 MNHNS and CDR2 SASEGT come from the germline V gene. CDR3 length: 16 residues. The trim removed 8 bases at V and 8 bases at J, leaving 15 bases unmatched. The CDR3 sequence: CASWDFRDRGVDEQFF. DNA for the CDR3: TGTGCCAGCTGGGATTTTCGGGACAGGGGTGTCGATGAGCAGTTCTTC.

V is TRBV20-1 and J is TRBJ2-5; possible D gene TRBD1, 6 bases. Germline-derived CDR1 and CDR2 are DFQATT and SNEGSKA (reference sequence). Deletions cut 5 bases from V and 4 bases from J, with 8 bases between. This CDR3 region has 11 residues. Written as DNA, the CDR3 is TGCAGTGCTGGGGGCGTAGAGACCCAGTACTTC. Translating it yields CSAGGVETQYF.

This clonotype was observed a few times. The chain employs TRBV30 and TRBJ1-2; no firm D call. This CDR3 is 12 amino acids long. CDR1 is GTSNPN and CDR2 is SVGIG in the germline V gene (reference sequence). Trimming cost V 4 bases and J 2 bases, with 8 bases left between them. This CDR3 is CAWKTPNYGYTF. In nucleotides, the CDR3 is TGTGCCTGGAAGACACCGAACTATGGCTACACCTTC.

The chain couples TRBV7-9 to TRBJ2-1; no clear D. Looked up from germline, CDR1 is SEHNR and CDR2 is FQNEAQ (reference sequence). The CDR3 sequence is 12 residues long. V lost 3 bases and J 7 bases, leaving 7 bases between the germline ends. The CDR3 bases are TGTGCCAGCAGCTTTGCGGAAAATGAGCAGTTCTTC. Residues: CASSFAENEQFF.

This clonotype was counted only a few times. This chain joins TRBV7-2 and TRBJ2-3, with 9 bases matching TRBD2. This CDR3 region has 14 residues. CDR1 and CDR2 (germline): SGHTA, FQGNSA. V shed 3 bases and J 7 bases; nucleotides not matched to a gene: 5. The CDR3 loop is CASSFGLARNTQYF. CDR3 nucleotides: TGTGCCAGCAGCTTCGGACTAGCGCGGAATACGCAGTATTTT.

This clonotype was detected only a few times. The chain combines TRBV20-1 with TRBJ1-4; a possible D gene is TRBD1 (6 bases). The germline V and J ends were trimmed by 0 bases and 7 bases, with 9 bases remaining between them. The CDR3 loop spans 13 amino acids. Germline CDR1 reads DFQATT; CDR2 reads SNEGSKA (reference sequence). The CDR3 DNA follows: TGCAGTGCTAGAGAAGGGACATTTGAAAAACTGTTTTTT. It encodes CSAREGTFEKLFF.

This clonotype has at least ten counts. V and J are TRBV29-1 and TRBJ2-3; D is perhaps TRBD2 (6 bases). CDR3 length equals 14 residues. Per germline, CDR1 SQVTM and CDR2 ANQGSEA. V was trimmed by 8 bases and J by 0 bases, leaving 15 bases between them. Written as DNA, the CDR3 is TGCAGCTCCCGGGGGAGGTCCAGCACAGATACGCAGTATTTT. This translates into CSSRGRSSTDTQYF.

This clonotype was recorded a few times. The chain is built from TRBV5-1 and TRBJ2-3; 11 bases match TRBD2. The CDR3 is 16 amino acids. Germline-derived CDR1 and CDR2 are SGHRS and YFSETQ. V lost 3 bases, J lost 0 bases, and 3 bases stayed unmatched. The DNA for the CDR3 is TGCGCCAGCAGCTCTAGCGGGGGGATTAGCACAGATACGCAGTATTTT. It is translated as CASSSSGGISTDTQYF.

This clonotype was counted only a few times. The chain employs TRBV5-1 and TRBJ2-3; 11 bases fit TRBD2. Germline CDR1 is SGHRS and CDR2 is YFSETQ. The CDR3 is made up of 15 amino acids. Trimming took 0 bases from V and 10 from J; bases not matched to a gene: 7. CDR3 loop: CASSLEGTSGRAQYF. The DNA of the CDR3 is TGCGCCAGCAGCTTGGAAGGGACTAGCGGCAGGGCGCAGTATTTT.

This chain connects TRBV12-3 or TRBV12-4 to TRBJ2-7; TRBD1 matches at 9 bases. Losses at the gene ends were 3 bases for V and 7 bases for J; bases not matched to a gene: 7. The CDR3 contains 14 residues. The CDR3 loop reads CASSFVQGAWEQYF. The DNA for the CDR3 is TGTGCCAGCAGTTTTGTACAGGGGGCATGGGAGCAGTACTTC.